The 17 T cell receptor beta chains below come from one sample, sequenced in a study of blood T cell repertoires in COVID-19. Here immunoSEQ multiplex PCR was the method, and the copy in TCRdb shows in-frame clones only, minus some. Seen here are about 180,000 clones, approximately 85% observed once, and the top ten hold approximately 11%. Material for sequencing was peripheral blood. Receptor source: a human donor with active or convalescent COVID-19. The donor label of this sample is uncertain.

In DNA, the CDR3 is TGTGCCAGCAGCCCAGGGTACAGGGCTTTCTTT. Translation gives CASSPGYRAFF. The chain couples TRBV7-9 to TRBJ1-1; TRBD1 might be the D (5 bases). This CDR3 is 11 amino acids long. V was clipped by 5 bases and J by 11 bases, with 12 bases between them. Germline-derived CDR1 and CDR2 are SEHNR and FQNEAQ (reference sequence).

The V call is TRBV2, the J call TRBJ2-5, with 10 nucleotides matching TRBD2. V lost 5 bases and J lost 5; bases outside the gene matches: 5. The CDR3 totals 14 residues. The germline gives CDR1 SNHLY, CDR2 FYNNEI. CDR3 nucleotides: TGTGCCAGCAGTTCATATAGCGGGAGGGAGACCCAGTACTTC. This encodes CASSSYSGRETQYF. Full variable domain (rest looked up from reference TRBV2 and TRBJ2-5): EPEVTQTPSHQVTQMGQEVILRCVPISNHLYFYWYRQILGQKVEFLVSFYNNEISEKSEIFDDQFSVERPDGSNFTLKIRSTKLEDSAMYFCASSSYSGRETQYFGPGTRLLVL.

This rearrangement joins TRBV5-1 to TRBJ1-2; D perhaps matches TRBD1 (5 bases). There are 13 residues in the CDR3. V lost 3 bases and J 7 bases, leaving 13 bases between the germline ends. Germline V gene data show CDR1 as SGHRS and CDR2 as YFSETQ. The CDR3 loop reads CASSSADRGGYTF. The DNA of the CDR3 is TGCGCCAGCAGCTCGGCCGACAGAGGTGGCTACACCTTC.

The chain recombines TRBV11-3 with TRBJ2-3; 10 nucleotides align to TRBD2. V was clipped by 5 bases and J by 4 bases; unmatched bases: 3. Germline V CDR1 and CDR2: SGHNT, YENEEA. The CDR3 contains 14 residues. The CDR3 DNA follows: TGTGCCAGCAGCCTAGCGGGAGTGGCAGATACGCAGTATTTT. It specifies CASSLAGVADTQYF.

The rearrangement uses TRBV6-5 and TRBJ1-5; D is ambiguous. With 7 bases removed from V and 0 bases from J, the gap between germline ends came to 7 bases. The CDR3 spans 13 residues. From germline, CDR1 is MNHEY and CDR2 SVGAGI. The CDR3 bases are TGTGCCAGCAAAGAGAATAGCAATCAGCCCCAGCATTTT. Its protein product is CASKENSNQPQHF.

This rearrangement joins TRBV13 to TRBJ1-1; unclear D gene. The CDR3 has 14 amino acids. Germline lookup yields CDR1 PRHDT and CDR2 FYEKMQ (reference sequence). Trimming pared 7 bases from V and 10 bases from J, leaving 22 bases between. CDR3: CASNPIRVPLGAFF. The CDR3 DNA is TGTGCCAGCAACCCTATTCGGGTTCCCCTGGGAGCTTTCTTT.

V and J are TRBV2 and TRBJ2-5; D unresolved. CDR1 and CDR2 from the germline V gene are SNHLY and FYNNEI. V dropped 7 bases and J dropped 1 base, with 10 bases sitting between them. The CDR3 is 13 residues long. Here the CDR3 DNA reads TGTGCCAGCATCATTAACGGCCAAGAGACCCAGTACTTC. It yields the protein CASIINGQETQYF.

V and J are TRBV9 and TRBJ2-7, with D possibly being TRBD2 (7 bases). The V and J ends lost 3 bases and 2 bases respectively, with 18 bases between them. Looked up from germline, CDR1 is SGDLS and CDR2 is YYNGEE. The CDR3 spans 16 residues. The CDR3 region has the DNA TGTGCCAGCAGCGCGGGGAGGGGGGATGGCACCTACGAGCAGTACTTC. It yields the protein CASSAGRGDGTYEQYF.

The chain has TRBV4-1 and TRBJ2-1; the match to TRBD1 covers 7 bases. Germline trimming cut 0 bases from V and 6 bases from J; bases unmatched to any gene: 11. The germline gives CDR1 MGHRA, CDR2 YSYEKL. The length of the CDR3 is 17 residues. CDR3 in DNA: TGCGCCAGCAGCCAAGATAAGGGGGCGGCGTCGATCAATGAGCAGTTCTTC. Its translation is CASSQDKGAASINEQFF.

V and J are TRBV7-9 and TRBJ1-4; D not certain. Trimming cost V 1 base and J 7 bases, with 7 bases left between them. The CDR3 is 13 residues long. The V gene's germline CDR1 is SEHNR and CDR2 FQNEAQ (reference sequence). This CDR3 is CASSLVTGEKLFF. The CDR3 nucleotides read TGTGCCAGCAGCTTAGTAACGGGTGAAAAACTGTTTTTT.

J is TRBJ2-7 and V is TRBV11-2, with 13 nucleotides matching TRBD2. V dropped 7 bases and J dropped 2; count of bases not matched to a gene: 2. The CDR3 sequence is 14 residues long. Germline CDR1 is SGHAT and CDR2 is FQNNGV. CDR3 sequence: CASTGLAGAYEQYF. CDR3 nucleotides: TGTGCCAGCACCGGACTAGCGGGGGCCTACGAGCAGTACTTC. Based on the CDR3 plus reference TRBV11-2 and TRBJ2-7, the full variable domain is EAGVAQSPRYKIIEKRQSVAFWCNPISGHATLYWYQQILGQGPKLLIQFQNNGVVDDSQLPKDRFSAERLKGVDSTLKIQPAKLEDSAVYLCASTGLAGAYEQYFGPGTRLTVT.

This chain uses TRBV19 with TRBJ2-7, with 7 positions matching TRBD1. The CDR3 extends over 14 amino acids. CDR1 and CDR2 from the germline V gene are LNHDA and SQIVND (reference sequence). Germline trimming cut 0 bases from V and 2 bases from J; bases unmatched to any gene: 1. The CDR3, as DNA: TGTGCCAGTAGTATAGATGGACAGGCCTACGAGCAGTACTTC. Translating it yields CASSIDGQAYEQYF.

The chain uses TRBV5-4 and TRBJ1-4, with 9 bases identical to TRBD1. V trimming: 7 bases; J trimming: 10 bases; junction bases outside the gene matches: 11. This CDR3 spans 14 amino acids. CDR1 is SGHNT and CDR2 is YYREEE in the germline V gene (reference sequence). The CDR3 reads CASGIGTGRPKLFF. As DNA, the CDR3 is TGTGCCAGCGGGATTGGGACAGGGAGGCCAAAACTGTTTTTT.

The CDR3 reads CASSLERELGGTDTQYF. The CDR3 coding sequence is TGTGCCAGCAGCTTGGAGCGGGAGTTGGGTGGCACAGATACGCAGTATTTT. The chain couples TRBV5-4 to TRBJ2-3; 8 nucleotides match TRBD2. The CDR3 sequence is 17 residues long. Losses at the gene ends were 0 bases for V and 1 base for J; bases not matched to a gene: 7. Germline assignment: CDR1 SGHNT and CDR2 YYREEE (reference sequence).

The CDR3 is CASSLKVSGTSEQYF. CDR3 bases: TGCGCCAGCAGCTTGAAGGTTAGCGGGACCTCCGAGCAGTACTTC. The genes are TRBV5-1 and TRBJ2-7; 8 bases map to TRBD2. CDR1 is SGHRS and CDR2 is YFSETQ in the germline V gene. With V trimmed by 1 base and J by 6 bases, 9 bases remained unmatched. CDR3 length: 15 residues.

The chain has TRBV6-4 and TRBJ2-1; 10 nucleotides line up with TRBD2. The CDR3 loop spans 17 amino acids. Germline V gene lookup returns CDR1 MRHNA and CDR2 SNTAGT. J gave up 9 bases and V 0 bases, and 11 bases lay outside the gene matches. In DNA, the CDR3 is TGTGCCAGCAGTGACTCAGGGCTAGCGGGGGATAGTGTTGAGCAGTTCTTC. Amino acids: CASSDSGLAGDSVEQFF.

The chain couples TRBV6-1 to TRBJ2-7; 8 bases are shared with TRBD1. There are 18 residues in the CDR3. V shed 3 bases, J shed 4 bases, and the junction held 17 bases outside the gene matches. The germline CDR1 and CDR2 sequences are MNHNS and SASEGT. The CDR3 here is CASSDMAGGARRGYEQYF. The CDR3 nucleotides are TGTGCCAGCAGTGATATGGCAGGGGGCGCCCGTAGGGGGTACGAGCAGTACTTC.